This TCR beta chain stems from a study of CD8 T cells in Susac syndrome. Study-level points and caveats: The relatively small number of individuals in the TCR sequencing and HLA analysis was acknowledged by the study.

cDNA came from approximately 0.5 to 1 ug RNA primed by random hexamers. TCR beta CDR3 was amplified by immunoSEQ multiplex PCR. This amplification extended across 54 Vbeta and 13 Jbeta segments. TCRdb re-analysed the immunoSEQ multiplex PCR reads in MiXCR, keeping a single row per CDR3 protein. The sample shows approximately 180,000 distinct CDR3 sequences, under 97% of them seen only once. With respect to this clonotype: Its antigen is not identified.

The sequenced target, TCR beta, came from blood CD8+ and CD4+ T cells. Each multiple sclerosis control was a treatment-naive patient with relapsing-remitting disease that was either stable or active. The V gene end was trimmed by 8 bases and the J gene end by 8 bases; junction bases not matched to a gene: 14. The CDR3 runs to 13 residues. Germline CDR1 and CDR2: GTSNPN and SVGIG (reference sequence). The gene calls are TRBV30 and TRBJ1-2; 7 bases are a match to TRBD1. Sequencing used CD4+ T cells from PBMCs. The clonotype comes from a human donor with multiple sclerosis. The CDR3 DNA follows: TGTGCCGTGCGAGGTCAGGGGGTCGGCGGCTACACCTTC. Its protein is CAVRGQGVGGYTF.